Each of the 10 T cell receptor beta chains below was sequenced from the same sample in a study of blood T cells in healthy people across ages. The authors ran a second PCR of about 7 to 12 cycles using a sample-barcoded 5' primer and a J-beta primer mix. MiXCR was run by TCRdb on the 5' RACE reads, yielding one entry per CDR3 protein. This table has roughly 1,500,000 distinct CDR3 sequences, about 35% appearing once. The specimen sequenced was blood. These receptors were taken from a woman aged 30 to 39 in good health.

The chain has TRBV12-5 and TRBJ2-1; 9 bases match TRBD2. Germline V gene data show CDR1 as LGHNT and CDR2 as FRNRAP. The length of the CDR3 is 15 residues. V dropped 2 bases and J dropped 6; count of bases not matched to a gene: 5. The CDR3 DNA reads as TGTGCTAGTGGTTTGCGGCTAGCGGGACCCAATGAGCAGTTCTTC. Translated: CASGLRLAGPNEQFF.

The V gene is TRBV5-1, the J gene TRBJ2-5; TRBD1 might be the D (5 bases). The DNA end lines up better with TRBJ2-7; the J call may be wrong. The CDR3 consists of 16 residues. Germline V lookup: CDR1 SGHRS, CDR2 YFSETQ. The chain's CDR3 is CASSLGTKKYPYEQYF. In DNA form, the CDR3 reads TGCGCCAGCAGCTTGGGGACAAAGAAGTACCCCTACGAGCAGTACTTC.

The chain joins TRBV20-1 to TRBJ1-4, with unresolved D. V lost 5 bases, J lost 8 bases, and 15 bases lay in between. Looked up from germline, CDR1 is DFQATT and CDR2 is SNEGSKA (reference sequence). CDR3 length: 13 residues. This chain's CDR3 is CSAHMTAGEKLFF. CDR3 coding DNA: TGCAGTGCTCACATGACGGCGGGAGAAAAACTGTTTTTT.

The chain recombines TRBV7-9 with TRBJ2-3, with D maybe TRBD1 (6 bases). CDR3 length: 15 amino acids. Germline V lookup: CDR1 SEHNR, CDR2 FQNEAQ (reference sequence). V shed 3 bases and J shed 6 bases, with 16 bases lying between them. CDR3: CASSLGHPREDTQYF. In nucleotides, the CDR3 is TGTGCCAGCAGCTTGGGACACCCCAGAGAGGATACGCAGTATTTT.

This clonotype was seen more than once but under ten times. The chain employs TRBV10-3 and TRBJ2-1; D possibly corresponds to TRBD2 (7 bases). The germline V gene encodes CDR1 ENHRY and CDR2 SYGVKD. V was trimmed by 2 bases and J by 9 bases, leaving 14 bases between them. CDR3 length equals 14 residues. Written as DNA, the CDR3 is TGTGCCATCAGTGAGGGGGGGGGCCAGGGTGAGCAGTTCTTC. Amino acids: CAISEGGGQGEQFF.

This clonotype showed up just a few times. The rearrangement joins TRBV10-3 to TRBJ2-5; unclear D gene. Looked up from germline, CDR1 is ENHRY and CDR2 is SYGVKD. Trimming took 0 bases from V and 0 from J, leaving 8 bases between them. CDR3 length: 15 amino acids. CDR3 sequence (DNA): TGTGCCATCAGTGAGTCGGACCCGTACCAAGAGACCCAGTACTTC. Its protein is CAISESDPYQETQYF.

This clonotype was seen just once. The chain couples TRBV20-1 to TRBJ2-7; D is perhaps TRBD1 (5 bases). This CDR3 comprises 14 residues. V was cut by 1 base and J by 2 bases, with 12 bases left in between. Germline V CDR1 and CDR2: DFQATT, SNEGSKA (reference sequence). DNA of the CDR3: TGCAGTGCTAGAGGGGGCAGTCTAGCCTACGAGCAGTACTTC. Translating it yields CSARGGSLAYEQYF.

DNA of the CDR3: TGCAGTGCTAGAGACGACTGGCAAGAGACCCAGTACTTC. Amino acids: CSARDDWQETQYF. The chain uses TRBV20-1 and TRBJ2-5, with D uncertain. Per the germline V gene, CDR1 is DFQATT and CDR2 is SNEGSKA (reference sequence). The CDR3 totals 13 residues. The V end was cut by 0 bases, the J end by 2 bases, with 7 bases between.

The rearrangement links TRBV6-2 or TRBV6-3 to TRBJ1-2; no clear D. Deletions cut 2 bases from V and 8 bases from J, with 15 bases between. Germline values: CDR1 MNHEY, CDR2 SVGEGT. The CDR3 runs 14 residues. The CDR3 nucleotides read TGTGCCAGCAGTTACAGGACGGCGGCACAGGGCTACACCTTC. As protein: CASSYRTAAQGYTF.

The CDR3 here is CASSGADGRGETQYF. The CDR3, as DNA: TGCGCCAGCAGCGGGGCGGACGGGAGAGGGGAGACCCAGTACTTC. This chain links TRBV5-1 with TRBJ2-5; TRBD2 might be the D (6 bases). Germline values: CDR1 SGHRS, CDR2 YFSETQ. Trimming pared 4 bases from V and 5 bases from J, leaving 18 bases between. The length of the CDR3 is 15 residues.